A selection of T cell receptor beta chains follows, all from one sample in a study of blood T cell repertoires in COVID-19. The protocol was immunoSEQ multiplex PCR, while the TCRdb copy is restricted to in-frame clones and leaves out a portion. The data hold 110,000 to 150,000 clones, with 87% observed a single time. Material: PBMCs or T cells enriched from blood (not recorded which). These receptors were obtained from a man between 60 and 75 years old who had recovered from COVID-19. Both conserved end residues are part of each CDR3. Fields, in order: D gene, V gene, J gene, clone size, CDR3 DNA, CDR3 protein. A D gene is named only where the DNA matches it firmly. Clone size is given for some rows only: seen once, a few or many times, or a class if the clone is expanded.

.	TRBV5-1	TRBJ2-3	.	TGCGCCAGCAGCCCCGTATCTAGCACAGATACGCAGTATTTT	CASSPVSSTDTQYF
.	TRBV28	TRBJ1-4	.	TGTGCCAGCAGGGCTTATAATGAAAAACTGTTTTTT	CASRAYNEKLFF
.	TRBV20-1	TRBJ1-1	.	TGCAGTGCTAGTAATTGGAGGAACACTGAAGCTTTCTTT	CSASNWRNTEAFF
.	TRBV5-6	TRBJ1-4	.	TGTGCCAGCAGCTTACAAACCTCAACTAATGAAAAACTGTTTTTT	CASSLQTSTNEKLFF
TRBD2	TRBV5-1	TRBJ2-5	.	TGCGCCAGCAGAACCCAACCCGGGACTAGCGGGGGTGCCCAGTACTTC	CASRTQPGTSGGAQYF
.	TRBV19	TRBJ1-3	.	TGTGCCAACGGGAGGGAGAGCTCTGGAAACACCATATATTTT	CANGRESSGNTIYF
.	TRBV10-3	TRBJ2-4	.	TGTGCCATCAAGGCGGTAGCCAAAAACATTCAGTACTTC	CAIKAVAKNIQYF
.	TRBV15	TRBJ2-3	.	TGTGCCACCAGCAGAGTTGGACACAACACAGATACGCAGTATTTT	CATSRVGHNTDTQYF
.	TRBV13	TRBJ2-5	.	TGTGCCAGCAGCTTGGCGGGAACGGAGACCCAGTACTTC	CASSLAGTETQYF
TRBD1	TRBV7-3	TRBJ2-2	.	TGTGCCAGCAGCTTAGACAGGGACGCCGGGGAGCTGTTTTTT	CASSLDRDAGELFF
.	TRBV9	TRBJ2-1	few	TGTGCCAGCACCTCGGGTCCCCACTTCGATGAGCAGTTCTTC	CASTSGPHFDEQFF
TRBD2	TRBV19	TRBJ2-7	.	TGTGCCAGTCAGGGGACTAGCGGAGGCTACGAGCAGTACTTC	CASQGTSGGYEQYF
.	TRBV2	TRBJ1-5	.	TGTGCCAGCAGTGGTGGGTCCAGGGGAAGTCAGCCCCAGCATTTT	CASSGGSRGSQPQHF
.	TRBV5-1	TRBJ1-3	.	TGCGCCAGCAGCTTGGAGGCGGCCTCTGGAAACACCATATATTTT	CASSLEAASGNTIYF
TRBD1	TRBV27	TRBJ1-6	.	TGTGCCAGCAGGTGGACAGGGCGGAATTCACCCCTCCACTTT	CASRWTGRNSPLHF
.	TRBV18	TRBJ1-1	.	TGTGCCAGCTCACCCCAGGGGTACACTGAAGCTTTCTTT	CASSPQGYTEAFF
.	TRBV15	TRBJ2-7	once	TGTGCCACCAGCAGAGATCCGGGGGATGAGCAGTACTTC	CATSRDPGDEQYF
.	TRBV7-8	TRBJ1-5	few	TGTGCCAGCACCTTCGGGGGGGCGAGCAATCAGCCCCAGCATTTT	CASTFGGASNQPQHF